Detailed here is one TCR beta chain. Its target is unknown. These data are taken from a study of CD8+ T cells in alopecia areata. Across the study: The duration of tofacitinib was 6 to 18 months, with 6 months off drug afterward.

Treatment reported: oral pan-JAK inhibitor, 5-10 mg twice daily. Samples from alopecia areata patients were lesional scalp punch biopsies and peripheral blood. Trimming took 4 bases from V and 8 from J; bases not matched to a gene: 7. This CDR3 has 13 amino acids. The germline V gene encodes CDR1 SGDLS and CDR2 YYNGEE. Extraction of RNA preceded its reverse transcription into cDNA, which served as the sequencing template. Generated by immunoSEQ multiplex PCR, the TCRdb table keeps only in-frame clones and is missing some. The repertoire has under 350,000 clones, over 45% of them found once; the top ten carry under 2%. Whole-study results and caveats: Scalp lesions, especially in alopecia totalis/universalis, had higher clonality than normal scalp. Within the top 100, expanded CD8+ clones significantly decreased with tofacitinib, as did scalp clonality.

The origin of this receptor is a human donor with alopecia areata. The sequences come from CD4+ T cells sorted from blood, collected at week 24, from a patient treated with tofacitinib. This sequence joins TRBV9 and TRBJ2-3; 7 nucleotides align to TRBD2. CDR3 amino acids: CASSPRSSGTQYF. CDR3 coding DNA: TGTGCCAGCAGCCCCCGATCTAGCGGTACGCAGTATTTT.